The text below deals with one TCR beta chain. The data are from a study of metastatic and nonmetastatic thyroid tumors. With 5 bases removed from V and 5 bases from J, the gap between germline ends came to 18 bases. Germline V gene sequence: CDR1 MNHEY, CDR2 SVGEGT. The CDR3 is 15 amino acids. All patients reached thyroid surgery having received no treatment beforehand. Through MiXCR, TCRdb re-clonotyped the PCR reads. The table lists roughly 83,000 clones, about 16% of them singletons. The chain carries TRBV6-2 or TRBV6-3 and TRBJ1-1; the D is unclear. The receptor comes from a female donor with papillary thyroid cancer or a benign thyroid nodule (not recorded which). Some clones in this sample may be carry-over from other donors' samples. Sequencing was carried out using blood. As DNA, the CDR3 is TGTGCCAGCAGTCACCGTCCCATCTTGGGAACTGAAGCTTTCTTT. Protein product: CASSHRPILGTEAFF.